This T cell receptor beta chain was sequenced during a study of blood T cell repertoires in COVID-19. Study context: Sites across the United States, Italy and Spain contributed samples from acute and convalescent COVID-19.

This table comes from immunoSEQ multiplex PCR, and its TCRdb copy is limited to in-frame clones, with some not included. The sample shows about 300,000 clones, more than 80% of them seen only once. Germline V gene sequence: CDR1 GTSNPN, CDR2 SVGIG (reference sequence). The V and J ends lost 0 bases and 1 base, in that order; junction bases with no gene match: 1. This CDR3 is built from 14 residues. Clinical history as reported by participants underpinned cohort assignment. The sample was PBMCs or T cells enriched from blood (not recorded which). This chain joins TRBV30 and TRBJ2-7; 9 nucleotides match TRBD1. The clonotype comes from a woman aged 30 to 39 who had recovered from COVID-19. The CDR3 DNA reads as TGTGCCTGGAGTGTAGGGACAGGGTCCTACGAGCAGTACTTC. This codes for CAWSVGTGSYEQYF.